This TCR beta chain was identified during a study of TIL therapy for anti-PD-1-resistant metastatic lung cancer (dated by TCRdb to the early 2020s). About the full investigation: Enrolled patients had a median age of approximately 49 years (range 38-75) and a median tumor PD-L1 proportion score of approximately 6.2%. The cohort was predominantly lung adenocarcinoma, with four EGFR-mutant and two ALK-rearranged tumors, and half of patients were current or former smokers. Across the cohort, whole-exome sequencing showed a median non-synonymous tumor mutation burden of roughly 1.5 mutations per megabase. T cell receptor beta sequencing of tumor and peripheral blood served to follow clonotypes across the tumor, the expanded TIL product, and serial blood samples.

General conclusions and limits of the study: Compared with baseline intratumoral T cells, expanded TIL cultures were more clonal and less diverse (median clonality about 6% vs 30%, p < 0.0001). High clonal turnover was observed in TIL culture, with many enriched product clones not detected in the baseline tumor, which suggested clonal contraction rather than faithful expansion. Generalizability was limited because the cohort was highly selected, with more treatment-naive, never-smoker and oncogene-addicted patients included than is typical. The study protocol defined all tumor marker inferences as exploratory.

Explained via the paper, the time point label denotes: pre-treatment sample, taken before nivolumab and TIL therapy. The baseline tumor samples, taken from the same resection that was used to grow TIL, were excised metastases, most often pleural nodules or supraclavicular lymph nodes. Tumors were harvested prior to any PD-1/PD-L1 blockade, after which nivolumab was administered to patients, and lymphodepletion, expanded TIL infusion and IL-2 were given to patients who progressed. Adults with stage 4 NSCLC were enrolled in a dual-center phase I trial from October 2017 to January 2020. The samples were obtained from a phase I trial that was single-arm and open-label and tested tumor-infiltrating lymphocyte therapy combined with nivolumab in advanced non-small cell lung cancer. Parts of each resected tumor were snap-frozen in liquid nitrogen and kept at -80 degrees C. Tumor regions of interest were chosen on H&E sections by laser-capture macrodissection, pulverized into approximately 16 mg aliquots, and extracted with Qiagen Allprep kits.

The immunoSEQ v3 hsTCRB kit was used to amplify TCR beta CDR3 regions from genomic DNA through bias-controlled multiplex PCR. An Illumina NextSeq 500 was used to sequence the TCR libraries, reaching around 2.1 million read pairs at survey level or roughly 4.5-6 million at deep level. Processing in the source paper ran as follows. V, D and J genes were assigned, non-productive sequences were removed, and clonality was reported by immunoSEQ Analyzer software. Repertoires of infused TIL and blood were compared using productive Simpson clonality and the Morisita overlap index of productive TRB rearrangements. TCRdb took this table from immuneACCESS and kept in-frame rearrangements with V and J called. Such tables lack part of the clones; where checked against another copy, unresolved V genes explain under half of the gap, and the rest is unexplained. The V and J calls and clone size are taken from that table; D and trimming were inferred from the DNA. The sample table lists 45,000 to 60,000 clones, 60% to 85% of them with a count of one. Approximately 5.6% of the sample comes from the top ten.

As regards this clone: Its specific antigen is unknown. The record has no base qualities; no much larger clone is one base away.

V loses 4 bases of germline sequence and J loses 9 bases, and the interval between the two ends is 25 bases. The CDR3 has 17 amino acids, counting the end cysteine and phenylalanine. The only DNA kept is the CDR3, 51 bases in frame from the first base. For CDR1 and CDR2, the germline V gene (reference sequence) lists SGHNT and YYREEE. The sample in question was tumor tissue, obtained at baseline. The chain uses TRBV5-4 and TRBJ2-2, with the D gene tentatively TRBD1 or TRBD2, based on 5 matching bases in each. The TCR was taken from a person between 25 and 80 years old with non-small cell lung cancer. The bases read TGTGCCAGCAGCGCCCAAGTCGGGACCGGTAGAGTCTGGGAGCTGTTTTTT. The translation is CASSAQVGTGRVWELFF.